Listed below are T cell receptor beta chains from one sample, sequenced in a study of T cell responses to AZD1222 COVID-19 vaccine. Produced via immunoSEQ multiplex PCR; TCRdb's table is partial and in-frame only. The top ten hold around 6.9% of the sample, which has around 140,000 clones, about 90% seen once. The sequences come from peripheral blood, collected 28 days after the second dose of the MenACWY control vaccine. These receptors came from an adult who received the MenACWY meningococcal vaccine as a control. Both conserved end residues are part of each CDR3. D genes are given only for firm matches. Expanded clones get a size class; other rows say once, few or many, or leave the size out.

V gene	J gene	clone size	D gene	CDR3 protein	CDR3 DNA
TRBV28	TRBJ2-7	.	.	CASSARFFKQYF	TGTGCCAGCAGTGCACGATTCTTCAAGCAGTACTTC
TRBV7-6	TRBJ2-7	.	.	CASSLFERTSYEQYF	TGTGCCAGCAGCTTATTCGAACGAACCTCCTACGAGCAGTACTTC
TRBV14	TRBJ1-1	.	.	CASSQTPNGDTEAFF	TGTGCCAGCAGCCAGACCCCCAACGGGGACACTGAAGCTTTCTTT
TRBV24-1	TRBJ2-3	.	.	CATSDLAPTETGTDTQYF	TGTGCCACCAGTGATCTAGCTCCGACAGAGACGGGTACAGATACGCAGTATTTT
TRBV18	TRBJ1-3	.	.	CASSLLSLAAGNTIYF	TGTGCCAGCTCACTTTTATCCCTGGCTGCTGGAAACACCATATATTTT
TRBV7-6	TRBJ2-3	.	TRBD1	CASSLVDRANTDTQYF	TGTGCCAGCAGCTTAGTCGACAGGGCGAACACAGATACGCAGTATTTT
TRBV6-2/TRBV6-3	TRBJ1-4	.	TRBD1	CASSTYRGANEKLFF	TGTGCCAGCAGTACCTACAGGGGAGCTAATGAAAAACTGTTTTTT
TRBV27	TRBJ1-5	few	.	CASSSARHSNQPQHF	TGTGCCAGCAGTTCGGCCCGACATAGCAATCAGCCCCAGCATTTT
TRBV2	TRBJ1-2	.	TRBD1	CASRGDSYYGYTF	TGTGCCAGCAGGGGGGACAGCTACTATGGCTACACCTTC
TRBV19	TRBJ2-3	.	TRBD2	CASKLAGGPVDTQYF	TGTGCCAGCAAACTAGCGGGGGGGCCGGTGGATACGCAGTATTTT
TRBV10-3	TRBJ2-2	.	TRBD1	CATGQGNTGELFF	TGTGCCACCGGACAGGGGAATACCGGGGAGCTGTTTTTT
TRBV2	TRBJ2-7	.	.	CASSAIGGAYAEQYF	TGTGCCAGCAGTGCTATAGGGGGGGCATACGCCGAGCAGTACTTC
TRBV3-1/TRBV3-2	TRBJ2-7	.	.	CASSYDLGSEQYF	TGTGCCAGCAGCTACGACTTGGGCTCCGAGCAGTACTTC
TRBV7-8	TRBJ2-7	.	TRBD1	CASSPLTGYEQYF	TGTGCCAGCAGCCCCTTGACAGGGTACGAGCAGTACTTC
TRBV5-1	TRBJ2-3	.	TRBD2	CASSLLAGGNTQYF	TGCGCCAGCAGCTTGCTAGCGGGGGGAAATACGCAGTATTTT
TRBV7-2	TRBJ2-3	.	TRBD2	CASSPRLAGVSGTDTQYF	TGTGCCAGCAGCCCGCGACTAGCGGGAGTAAGTGGCACAGATACGCAGTATTTT
TRBV5-6	TRBJ2-3	once	TRBD2	CASSLGLAVTDTQYF	TGTGCCAGCAGCTTGGGCCTAGCGGTAACAGATACGCAGTATTTT
TRBV12-5	TRBJ2-1	.	TRBD2	CASGLSLTSDYNEQFF	TGTGCTAGTGGTTTGTCCCTGACTAGCGACTACAATGAGCAGTTCTTC
TRBV30	TRBJ1-2	.	.	CAWKWGRGLPYGYTF	TGTGCCTGGAAGTGGGGCAGAGGACTCCCCTATGGCTACACCTTC
TRBV12-3/TRBV12-4	TRBJ1-1	.	.	CASSPPPNTEAFF	TGTGCCAGCAGCCCACCCCCCAACACTGAAGCTTTCTTT
TRBV7-9	TRBJ1-6	once	.	CASRQGPQGTSPLHF	TGTGCCAGCAGACAAGGACCCCAGGGTACTTCACCCCTCCACTTT
TRBV7-9	TRBJ1-2	once	.	CASSRGQLNGYTF	TGTGCCAGCAGCCGAGGACAGCTGAATGGCTACACCTTC
TRBV30	TRBJ1-3	once	.	CAWSSLIGPGNTIYF	TGTGCCTGGAGTTCCCTCATCGGGCCTGGAAACACCATATATTTT
TRBV18	TRBJ1-1	.	TRBD1	CASSLGTGRTEAFF	TGTGCCAGCTCACTGGGGACAGGGAGGACTGAAGCTTTCTTT